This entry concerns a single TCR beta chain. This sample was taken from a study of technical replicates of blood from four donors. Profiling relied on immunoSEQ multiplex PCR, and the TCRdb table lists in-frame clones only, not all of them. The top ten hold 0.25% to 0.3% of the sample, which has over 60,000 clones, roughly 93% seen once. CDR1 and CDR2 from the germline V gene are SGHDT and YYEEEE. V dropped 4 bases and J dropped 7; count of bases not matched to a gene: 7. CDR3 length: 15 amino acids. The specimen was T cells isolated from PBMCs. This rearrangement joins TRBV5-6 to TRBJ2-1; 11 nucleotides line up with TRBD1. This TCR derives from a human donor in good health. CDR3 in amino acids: CASSHPRDRGNEQFF. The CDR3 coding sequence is TGTGCCAGCAGCCACCCCCGGGACAGGGGGAATGAGCAGTTCTTC. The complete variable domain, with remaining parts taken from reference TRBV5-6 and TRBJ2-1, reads DAGVTQSPTHLIKTRGQQVTLRCSPKSGHDTVSWYQQALGQGPQFIFQYYEEEERQRGNFPDRFSGHQFPNYSSELNVNALLLGDSALYLCASSHPRDRGNEQFFGPGTRLTVL.